This T cell receptor beta chain stems from a study of T-cell memory formation after mild COVID-19. Turning to the study itself: Largely donor-specific TCR clusters were found.

Each CDR3 protein is one row after TCRdb ran MiXCR on the 5' RACE reads. The profile shows more than 300,000 distinct CDR3 sequences, roughly 13% of them singletons. The germline V gene has CDR1 SGHTA and CDR2 FQGNSA. Trimming took 5 bases from V and 9 from J, leaving 14 bases between them. The CDR3 covers 13 residues. General study points: Contracting clones from day 15 to 85 showed balanced CD4/CD8; later expanders favored CD4+. The finding that pre-infection memory included some responding clones suggested that cross-reactive memory joined.

This clonotype has only a few counts. Its antigen remains unknown. The sample taken for sequencing was PBMCs or a T cell subset sorted from them (not recorded which). This receptor was identified in a man in his late teens or twenties who had mild COVID-19 (a few samples of this study predate the infection). Cell type and time point are not known. This rearrangement joins TRBV7-2 to TRBJ2-1; no definite D call. DNA of the CDR3: TGTGCCAGCAGCCCGGTGTGGGTTACTGAGCAGTTCTTC. Protein product: CASSPVWVTEQFF.